The 30 T cell receptor beta chains below were found in one sample sequenced in a study of response to subunit inactivated influenza vaccine. TCRdb reanalysed the RT-PCR reads using MiXCR and keeps one entry per CDR3 protein. Of approximately 500,000 distinct CDR3 sequences listed, under 15% are singletons. The specimen comprised PBMCs from blood, sampled 45 days after vaccination. Receptors were obtained from a man aged 50 or older who received an inactivated influenza vaccine.

The chain couples TRBV6-2 or TRBV6-3 to TRBJ2-2; D is undetermined. Germline V gene sequence: CDR1 MNHEY, CDR2 SVGEGT. The V end lost 6 bases, the J end lost 8 bases, and 16 bases lay between the germline ends. This CDR3 comprises 14 residues. The CDR3 bases are TGTGCCAGCAGCCTCAGACCCCCCCGGGGGGAGCTGTTTTTT. This translates into CASSLRPPRGELFF.

This clonotype was recorded at least ten times. V and J are TRBV20-1 and TRBJ2-5, with TRBD2 identical over 10 bases. The CDR3 consists of 19 residues. With 0 bases clipped from V and 5 bases from J, the junction kept 18 bases outside the gene matches. Germline V gene lookup returns CDR1 DFQATT and CDR2 SNEGSKA (reference sequence). Here the CDR3 DNA reads TGCAGTGCTAGAGATAATGGTAGGACTAGCGGAGCCACCTGGGAGACCCAGTACTTC. Translation gives CSARDNGRTSGATWETQYF.

The V call is TRBV10-3, the J call TRBJ1-2; 8 nucleotides align to TRBD1. J gave up 5 bases and V 10 bases, and 12 bases lay outside the gene matches. This CDR3 is built from 14 residues. The germline gives CDR1 ENHRY, CDR2 SYGVKD. CDR3 amino acids: CATKDSQGGYGYTF. The CDR3 DNA reads TGTGCCACGAAAGACTCACAGGGGGGGTATGGCTACACCTTC.

This clonotype was seen more than once but under ten times. This chain uses TRBV20-1 with TRBJ2-3; maybe TRBD1 (5 bases). V shed 6 bases and J shed 6 bases, with 22 bases lying between them. The CDR3 loop spans 15 amino acids. Germline V CDR1 and CDR2: DFQATT, SNEGSKA (reference sequence). Here the CDR3 DNA reads TGCAGTGCCACCCCTGGGCCTGGGGCCGGGGATACGCAGTATTTT. Amino acid sequence: CSATPGPGAGDTQYF.

There are a few counts of this clonotype. This rearrangement joins TRBV7-2 to TRBJ2-7; a possible D gene is TRBD1 (5 bases). Per germline, CDR1 SGHTA and CDR2 FQGNSA. V lost 8 bases and J 5 bases, leaving 19 bases between the germline ends. This CDR3 region has 14 residues. The CDR3 DNA follows: TGTGCCAGCCTGAAGGGGCCAGGAAGCCACGAGCAGTACTTC. This gives the protein CASLKGPGSHEQYF.

This clonotype was counted at least ten times. V is TRBV20-1 and J is TRBJ2-1; TRBD1 agrees at 11 bases. V was clipped by 7 bases and J by 6 bases; unmatched bases: 2. CDR3 length: 12 amino acids. Germline V gene lookup returns CDR1 DFQATT and CDR2 SNEGSKA (reference sequence). This chain's CDR3 is CSGGTGGNEQFF. The CDR3, as DNA: TGCAGTGGCGGGACAGGGGGCAATGAGCAGTTCTTC.

This clonotype came up a few times. This chain links TRBV10-3 with TRBJ2-1; a possible D gene is TRBD1 (7 bases). The CDR3 loop spans 14 amino acids. Germline CDR1 reads ENHRY; CDR2 reads SYGVKD. Trimming stripped 4 bases from V and 6 bases from J, with 13 bases between. The CDR3 protein is CAISGNRGGNEQFF. The CDR3 DNA reads as TGTGCCATCAGTGGGAACAGGGGAGGCAATGAGCAGTTCTTC.

The J gene is TRBJ2-1, the V gene TRBV7-3, with D possibly being TRBD1 or TRBD2 (5 bases each). The germline CDR1 and CDR2 sequences are SGHTA and FQGTGA. V gave up 4 bases and J gave up 8 bases, with 24 bases separating them. This CDR3 is 17 amino acids long. CDR3: CASSSQPGTGTSHEQFF. The CDR3 nucleotides read TGTGCCAGCAGCTCCCAACCGGGGACCGGAACGAGCCATGAGCAGTTCTTC.

This clonotype has ten or more counts. V usage is TRBV12-3 or TRBV12-4 and J usage is TRBJ2-7; D remains ambiguous. This CDR3 is built from 14 residues. V lost 6 bases to trimming and J lost 2 bases, with 14 bases between them. For the CDR3, the DNA is TGTGCCAGCAGAGTAGACAATGGGCCCTACGAGCAGTACTTC. Translating gives CASRVDNGPYEQYF.

The chain joins TRBV5-8 to TRBJ1-1; D is perhaps TRBD1 (6 bases). Germline lookup yields CDR1 SGHTS and CDR2 YDEGEE. Trimming removed 2 bases at V and 5 bases at J, with 13 bases between. CDR3 length: 14 amino acids. The CDR3 here is CASSFQGYMTEAFF. DNA of the CDR3: TGTGCCAGCAGCTTCCAGGGGTATATGACTGAAGCTTTCTTT.

This clonotype was seen a handful of times. V gene TRBV4-3 combines with J gene TRBJ1-1, with 7 bases that match TRBD1. Losses at the gene ends were 2 bases for V and 0 bases for J; bases not matched to a gene: 9. Germline CDR1 LGHNA, CDR2 YSLEER. The CDR3 has 17 residues. This chain's CDR3 is CASSQKGTVAMNTEAFF. CDR3 in DNA: TGCGCCAGCAGCCAAAAGGGGACAGTCGCCATGAACACTGAAGCTTTCTTT.

The CDR3 is CASSLEPFLQGNEQFF. As DNA, the CDR3 is TGTGCCAGCAGCTTAGAACCTTTCCTACAGGGCAATGAGCAGTTCTTC. The rearrangement uses TRBV7-6 and TRBJ2-1; possibly TRBD1 for D (6 bases). Trimming took off 1 base at V and 6 bases at J, with 16 bases between the two ends. The CDR3 covers 16 residues. CDR1 is SGHVS, CDR2 FNYEAQ, per germline.

Ten or more counts support this clonotype. The V and J genes are TRBV6-6 and TRBJ2-2; D gene unclear. The germline V gene has CDR1 MNHNY and CDR2 SVGAGI (reference sequence). The V gene lost 6 bases and the J gene lost 8 bases, with 7 bases spanning the gap. There are 11 residues in the CDR3. CDR3 protein: CASRKEGELFF. The CDR3 bases are TGTGCCAGCAGGAAGGAGGGGGAGCTGTTTTTT.

Many counts were recorded for this clonotype. In DNA form, the CDR3 reads TGTGCCAGCAGTTCGCACTCACTAGCGGGAGGGCTCGAGCAGTACTTC. It is translated as CASSSHSLAGGLEQYF. V is TRBV12-3 or TRBV12-4 and J is TRBJ2-7, with TRBD2 matching over 13 bases. J gave up 6 bases and V 4 bases, and 9 bases lay outside the gene matches. CDR3 length equals 16 residues.

This clonotype was seen once. The J gene is TRBJ2-7, the V gene TRBV28, with 7 bases matching TRBD2. Trimming took 7 bases from V and 5 from J; bases not matched to a gene: 14. There are 15 residues in the CDR3. Germline CDR1 reads MDHEN; CDR2 reads SYDVKM. CDR3 residues: CASTGGGSPRDEQYF. The CDR3 DNA follows: TGTGCCAGCACGGGTGGCGGGAGCCCCCGGGACGAGCAGTACTTC.

This clonotype was observed a handful of times. The rearrangement joins TRBV7-6 to TRBJ1-3, with a weak D call TRBD1 (5 bases). Germline V gene data show CDR1 as SGHVS and CDR2 as FNYEAQ. Trimming cost V 5 bases and J 1 base, with 9 bases left between them. The CDR3 has 14 residues. The CDR3 DNA follows: TGTGCCAGCAGCGTGACAGAATCTGGAAACACCATATATTTT. It encodes CASSVTESGNTIYF.

This clonotype was detected only a few times. The rearrangement uses TRBV5-6 and TRBJ2-2; D ambiguous. The CDR3 loop spans 14 amino acids. Trimming removed 3 bases from V and 6 bases from J, with 12 bases in between. CDR1 is SGHDT and CDR2 is YYEEEE in the germline V gene. CDR3 nucleotides: TGTGCCAGCAGCTCGACTCATTCGGCCGGGGAGCTGTTTTTT. This codes for CASSSTHSAGELFF.

This clonotype was seen a handful of times. V and J are TRBV11-1 and TRBJ2-5; weak D call: TRBD2 (5 bases). This CDR3 is built from 15 residues. CDR1 SGHAT and CDR2 FQDESV come from the germline V gene (reference sequence). V lost 1 base, J lost 4 bases, and 13 bases lay in between. The CDR3 coding sequence is TGTGCCAGCAGCTTAGAGGTTACTAGAGGAGAGACCCAGTACTTC. Translated: CASSLEVTRGETQYF. Supplemented by reference TRBV11-1 and TRBJ2-5, the full variable domain reads EAEVAQSPRYKITEKSQAVAFWCDPISGHATLYWYRQILGQGPELLVQFQDESVVDDSQLPKDRFSAERLKGVDSTLKIQPAELGDSAMYLCASSLEVTRGETQYFGPGTRLLVL.

There are a few counts of this clonotype. The rearrangement links TRBV7-8 to TRBJ1-1, with D tentatively TRBD1 (6 bases). Germline V gene data show CDR1 as SGHVS and CDR2 as FQNEAQ. The CDR3 spans 12 residues. With 9 bases removed from V and 1 base from J, the gap between germline ends came to 9 bases. CDR3 amino acids: CASGQTNTEAFF. CDR3 DNA: TGTGCCAGTGGACAGACGAACACTGAAGCTTTCTTT.

In its sample, this clonotype was seen a few times. The chain employs TRBV7-9 and TRBJ2-7; 9 nucleotides match TRBD1. CDR3 length equals 15 residues. V lost 6 bases to trimming and J lost 4 bases; unmatched junction nucleotides: 10. Germline V gene lookup returns CDR1 SEHNR and CDR2 FQNEAQ (reference sequence). DNA of the CDR3: TGTGCCAGCAGTAGACCCGGGACAGGGCGTTACGAGCAGTACTTC. Its translation is CASSRPGTGRYEQYF.

Only a few counts were recorded for this clonotype. The CDR3 spells CASSLHSRDTQYF. CDR3 DNA sequence: TGTGCCAGCTCACTCCACTCAAGAGATACGCAGTATTTT. This rearrangement joins TRBV18 to TRBJ2-3; D is ambiguous. Germline loops: CDR1 KGHSH, CDR2 LQKENI. The CDR3 runs 13 residues. V shed 4 bases and J shed 5 bases, with 10 bases lying between them.

The rearrangement joins TRBV11-2 to TRBJ2-5; maybe TRBD2 (5 bases). The length of the CDR3 is 14 residues. Per the germline V gene, CDR1 is SGHAT and CDR2 is FQNNGV. V was shortened by 4 bases and J by 1 base, with 10 bases between the two germline ends. This CDR3 is CASSYYRGQETQYF. The CDR3 region has the DNA TGTGCCAGCAGCTACTACCGGGGCCAAGAGACCCAGTACTTC.

The chain couples TRBV12-3 or TRBV12-4 to TRBJ2-5; D gene uncertain. The CDR3 totals 13 residues. The ends were cut back, 6 bases at V and 4 bases at J, with 12 bases in the middle. CDR3 residues: CASSATTRETQYF. The DNA for the CDR3 is TGTGCCAGCAGCGCGACCACCCGAGAGACCCAGTACTTC.

This clonotype appeared a few times. CDR3 bases: TGTGCCAGCAGTATCGGACAGGAGCCCCAGCATTTT. This sequence encodes CASSIGQEPQHF. The V and J genes are TRBV28 and TRBJ1-5, with 7 bases identical to TRBD1. The germline V gene encodes CDR1 MDHEN and CDR2 SYDVKM. This CDR3 is built from 12 residues. J was trimmed by 8 bases and V by 5 bases; bases with no gene match: 3.

This clonotype showed up many times. V gene TRBV12-3 or TRBV12-4 combines with J gene TRBJ2-7; D gene uncertain. The CDR3 totals 13 residues. The germline V and J ends were trimmed by 1 base and 3 bases, with 7 bases remaining between them. The CDR3 spells CASSLGESYEQYF. DNA of the CDR3: TGTGCCAGCAGTTTAGGCGAAAGCTACGAGCAGTACTTC.

This clonotype was observed a handful of times. The genes are TRBV20-1 and TRBJ1-2; D is unresolved. The CDR3 loop spans 13 amino acids. Per germline, CDR1 DFQATT and CDR2 SNEGSKA (reference sequence). The V and J ends lost 4 bases and 3 bases respectively, with 12 bases between them. The CDR3 coding sequence is TGCAGTGCTACCAACGGCGGGGACTATGGCTACACCTTC. Translation gives CSATNGGDYGYTF.

This clonotype has more than one count but fewer than ten. The chain couples TRBV12-3 or TRBV12-4 to TRBJ2-4; D remains ambiguous. This CDR3 is built from 12 residues. Deletions cut 5 bases from V and 9 bases from J, with 11 bases between. CDR3 in amino acids: CASSGPDRIQYF. For the CDR3, the DNA is TGTGCCAGCAGTGGCCCGGACCGCATTCAGTACTTC.

This clonotype was seen at least ten times. CDR3 DNA: TGCAGTGCTAGAGAATGGCTCGGGGGCCTATACAATGAGCAGTTCTTC. This sequence encodes CSAREWLGGLYNEQFF. V usage is TRBV20-1 and J usage is TRBJ2-1; D might be TRBD1 or TRBD2, each matching 6 bases. The CDR3 contains 16 residues. V was pared by 0 bases and J by 4 bases, with 16 bases between. Germline loops: CDR1 DFQATT, CDR2 SNEGSKA (reference sequence).

The V and J genes are TRBV20-1 and TRBJ2-5; possibly TRBD2 for D (7 bases). The V gene's germline CDR1 is DFQATT and CDR2 SNEGSKA (reference sequence). V dropped 0 bases and J dropped 5 bases, with 16 bases sitting between them. The CDR3 spans 15 residues. The CDR3: CSARDTGGGAETQYF. The CDR3 coding sequence is TGCAGTGCTAGAGATACGGGCGGGGGCGCGGAGACCCAGTACTTC.

This clonotype was seen only a few times. The rearrangement joins TRBV6-1 to TRBJ2-5; 8 bases line up with TRBD1. The CDR3 spans 15 residues. From germline, CDR1 is MNHNS and CDR2 SASEGT. Trimming cost V 10 bases and J 2 bases; bases outside gene matches: 12. The CDR3 reads CATASDRAGQETQYF. The CDR3 nucleotides read TGTGCCACGGCCTCGGACAGGGCCGGGCAAGAGACCCAGTACTTC.